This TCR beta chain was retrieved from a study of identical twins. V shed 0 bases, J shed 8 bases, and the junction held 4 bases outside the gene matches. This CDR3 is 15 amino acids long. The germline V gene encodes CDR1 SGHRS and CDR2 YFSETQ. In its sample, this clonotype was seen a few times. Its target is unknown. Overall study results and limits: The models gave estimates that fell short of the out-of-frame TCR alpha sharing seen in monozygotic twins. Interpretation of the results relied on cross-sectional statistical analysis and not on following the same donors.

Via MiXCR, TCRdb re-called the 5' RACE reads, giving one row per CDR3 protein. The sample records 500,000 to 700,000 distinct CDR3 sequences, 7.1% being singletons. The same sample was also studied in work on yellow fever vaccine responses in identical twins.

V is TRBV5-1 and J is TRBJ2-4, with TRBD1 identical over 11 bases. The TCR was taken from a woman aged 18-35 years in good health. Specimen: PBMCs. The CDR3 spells CASSLEGTGGHIQYF. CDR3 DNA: TGCGCCAGCAGCTTGGAGGGGACAGGGGGGCACATTCAGTACTTC. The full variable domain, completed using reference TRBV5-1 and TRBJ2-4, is KAGVTQTPRYLIKTRGQQVTLSCSPISGHRSVSWYQQTPGQGLQFLFEYFSETQRNKGNFPGRFSGRQFSNSRSEMNVSTLELGDSALYLCASSLEGTGGHIQYFGAGTRLSVL.